What follows are 22 T cell receptor beta chains derived from one specimen sequenced in a study of T cells in Graves' hyperthyroidism and ophthalmopathy. TCR beta CDR3 regions were amplified from RNA. TCR CDR3 regions were first amplified by RT-PCR with HTBI primers. From the multiplex PCR reads, TCRdb called clonotypes with MiXCR, one entry per CDR3 protein. The data show under 450,000 distinct CDR3 sequences, approximately 15% seen once. Material: blood. All receptors derive from a woman under 30 with Graves' hyperthyroidism.

This sequence joins TRBV20-1 and TRBJ1-4; D is perhaps TRBD1 (5 bases). The CDR3 contains 13 residues. Between the trimmed V and J ends, which lost 1 base and 6 bases, there was a span of 9 bases. The V gene's germline CDR1 is DFQATT and CDR2 SNEGSKA (reference sequence). CDR3 protein: CSARAGGHEKLFF. CDR3 coding DNA: TGCAGTGCTAGAGCGGGGGGTCATGAAAAACTGTTTTTT.

At least ten counts were recorded for this clonotype. The gene calls are TRBV24-1 and TRBJ2-1; TRBD1 agrees at 9 bases. V lost 4 bases to trimming and J lost 5 bases; unmatched junction nucleotides: 5. CDR1 is KGHDR and CDR2 is SFDVKD in the germline V gene. This CDR3 spans 15 amino acids. CDR3: CATSDSGTGHNEQFF. The CDR3, as DNA: TGTGCCACCAGTGACTCCGGGACAGGGCACAATGAGCAGTTCTTC.

In this sample, this clonotype turned up a few times. This chain links TRBV2 with TRBJ2-7; D ambiguous. The CDR3 is made up of 12 amino acids. V gave up 4 bases and J gave up 2 bases, with 6 bases separating them. Looked up from germline, CDR1 is SNHLY and CDR2 is FYNNEI. The CDR3 region has the DNA TGTGCCAGCAGTGTTGACACCTACGAGCAGTACTTC. Protein product: CASSVDTYEQYF.

This clonotype was seen repeatedly, ten times or more. The rearrangement uses TRBV7-2 and TRBJ2-5; D unclear. The CDR3 is 15 amino acids. Trimming pared 1 base from V and 4 bases from J, leaving 13 bases between. Germline V gene data show CDR1 as SGHTA and CDR2 as FQGNSA. The CDR3 DNA follows: TGTGCCAGCAGCTTAGGGGCGGATCACGCAGAGACCCAGTACTTC. This sequence encodes CASSLGADHAETQYF.

This clonotype showed up just a few times. The gene calls are TRBV27 and TRBJ1-2; 8 positions agree with TRBD1. V was clipped by 6 bases and J by 6 bases; unmatched bases: 12. In germline, CDR1 is MNHEY, CDR2 SMNVEV (reference sequence). The CDR3 runs to 15 residues. This CDR3 is CASSRTGLAPHGYTF. The CDR3, as DNA: TGTGCCAGCAGCCGGACAGGGCTCGCCCCCCATGGCTACACCTTC.

The gene calls are TRBV24-1 and TRBJ1-5; unclear D gene. In germline, CDR1 is KGHDR, CDR2 SFDVKD. V lost 0 bases and J 3 bases, leaving 17 bases between the germline ends. The CDR3 totals 18 residues. The CDR3 loop is CATSDLVSRRTSNQPQHF. The CDR3 DNA sequence: TGTGCCACCAGTGATTTGGTCTCGAGGAGAACGTCCAATCAGCCCCAGCATTTT.

This chain uses TRBV29-1 with TRBJ2-7; D call uncertain. Trimming took 5 bases from V and 2 from J, leaving 13 bases between them. Germline V gene data show CDR1 as SQVTM and CDR2 as ANQGSEA. The CDR3 spans 13 residues. The CDR3 protein is CSVQFTATYEQYF. Written as DNA, the CDR3 is TGCAGCGTTCAATTCACAGCAACCTACGAGCAGTACTTC.

The chain links TRBV6-2 or TRBV6-3 to TRBJ2-7; 9 positions match TRBD1. V shed 6 bases and J 4 bases; nucleotides not matched to a gene: 7. Germline V gene lookup returns CDR1 MNHEY and CDR2 SVGEGT. This CDR3 is built from 14 residues. The CDR3 protein is CASRPTGQGYEQYF. In nucleotides, the CDR3 is TGTGCCAGCAGGCCCACGGGACAGGGTTACGAGCAGTACTTC.

This clonotype was recorded a few times. J is TRBJ2-7 and V is TRBV5-1, with D unresolved. This CDR3 has 13 residues. Germline CDR1 is SGHRS and CDR2 is YFSETQ. Trimming removed 0 bases at V and 3 bases at J, with 7 bases between. Here the CDR3 reads CASSLGVGYEQYF. In nucleotides, the CDR3 is TGCGCCAGCAGCTTGGGGGTAGGCTACGAGCAGTACTTC.

This clonotype was detected many times. The chain combines TRBV12-3 or TRBV12-4 with TRBJ1-2, with TRBD1 matching over 8 bases. Losses at the gene ends were 7 bases for V and 4 bases for J; bases not matched to a gene: 11. The CDR3 consists of 15 residues. Here the CDR3 DNA reads TGTGCCAGCACTCCCGGGACAGGCCTCTCCTATGGCTACACCTTC. This translates into CASTPGTGLSYGYTF.

At least ten counts were recorded for this clonotype. This chain uses TRBV12-3 or TRBV12-4 with TRBJ1-1, with 10 nucleotides matching TRBD1. The CDR3 consists of 15 residues. J was trimmed by 4 bases and V by 6 bases; bases with no gene match: 8. The CDR3 sequence: CASRETGTGATEAFF. The CDR3 DNA is TGTGCCAGCAGGGAGACCGGGACAGGGGCCACTGAAGCTTTCTTT.

This clonotype was recorded at least ten times. The chain employs TRBV29-1 and TRBJ2-7; 8 bases are shared with TRBD1. Germline V gene lookup returns CDR1 SQVTM and CDR2 ANQGSEA. There are 14 residues in the CDR3. Trimming at V came to 6 bases and at J to 2 bases, leaving 9 bases not matched to a gene. The CDR3 coding sequence is TGCAGCGTGACTTTGGGACAGGAGCCCTACGAGCAGTACTTC. It translates to CSVTLGQEPYEQYF.

This clonotype has a handful of counts. V is TRBV5-1 and J is TRBJ1-6; D uncertain. The CDR3 contains 14 residues. The germline V and J ends were trimmed by 1 base and 7 bases, with 9 bases remaining between them. The V gene's germline CDR1 is SGHRS and CDR2 YFSETQ. The CDR3 DNA sequence: TGCGCCAGCAGCTTGAAAGAGTCCAATTCACCCCTCCACTTT. Amino acid sequence: CASSLKESNSPLHF.

This clonotype was recorded at least ten times. The rearrangement uses TRBV2 and TRBJ2-7, with 10 nucleotides matching TRBD2. Per the germline V gene, CDR1 is SNHLY and CDR2 is FYNNEI. This CDR3 has 17 residues. V was pared by 0 bases and J by 3 bases, with 8 bases of the junction left unmatched. This CDR3 reads CASSEAVGSSGSYEQYF. The CDR3 DNA reads TGTGCCAGCAGTGAAGCGGTCGGGTCTAGCGGGAGCTACGAGCAGTACTTC.

This clonotype was seen a few times. J is TRBJ1-5 and V is TRBV6-1, with D perhaps matching TRBD1 (5 bases). This CDR3 spans 12 amino acids. From germline, CDR1 is MNHNS and CDR2 SASEGT. Trimming took 2 bases from V and 9 from J, leaving 8 bases between them. CDR3 DNA: TGTGCCAGCAGTGAACAGGGCCTGCCCCAGCATTTT. Amino acid sequence: CASSEQGLPQHF.

This clonotype appeared a few times. The chain joins TRBV28 to TRBJ2-3; 13 nucleotides agree with TRBD2. Germline trimming cut 5 bases from V and 4 bases from J; bases unmatched to any gene: 9. In germline, CDR1 is MDHEN, CDR2 SYDVKM. This CDR3 is 17 amino acids long. CDR3 bases: TGTGCCAGCAGTACTTACGGACTAGCGGGAGTAGCAGATACGCAGTATTTT. Residues: CASSTYGLAGVADTQYF.

In its sample, this clonotype was seen a few times. The rearrangement links TRBV7-9 to TRBJ2-5; D not resolved. The CDR3 length is 11 residues. Looked up from germline, CDR1 is SEHNR and CDR2 is FQNEAQ (reference sequence). Between the trimmed V and J ends, which lost 4 bases and 5 bases, there was a span of 5 bases. As DNA, the CDR3 is TGTGCCAGCAGCTCGTGGGAGACCCAGTACTTC. Translated, it gives CASSSWETQYF.

This clonotype was found many times. The chain recombines TRBV20-1 with TRBJ2-1; D call uncertain. V gave up 0 bases and J gave up 5 bases, with 8 bases separating them. Per the germline V gene, CDR1 is DFQATT and CDR2 is SNEGSKA (reference sequence). The CDR3 covers 13 residues. CDR3 coding DNA: TGCAGTGCTAGAGATCTCGTCCACAATGAGCAGTTCTTC. Amino acid sequence: CSARDLVHNEQFF.

This clonotype was counted between two and nine times. The V call is TRBV4-1, the J call TRBJ1-3; 8 bases agree with TRBD1. From germline, CDR1 is MGHRA and CDR2 YSYEKL. CDR3 length: 15 amino acids. V dropped 3 bases and J dropped 4; count of bases not matched to a gene: 5. The CDR3 bases are TGCGCCAGCAGCCAGCCATGGGACAGGGGAAACACCATATATTTT. Translation: CASSQPWDRGNTIYF.

This clonotype was detected a few times. The chain is built from TRBV27 and TRBJ1-5; D ambiguous. V lost 0 bases to trimming and J lost 3 bases, with 0 bases between them. The CDR3 is 12 residues long. CDR1 and CDR2 (germline): MNHEY, SMNVEV (reference sequence). Here the CDR3 DNA reads TGTGCCAGCAGTTTATCCAATCAGCCCCAGCATTTT. It is translated as CASSLSNQPQHF.

The table lists this clonotype with many counts. This sequence joins TRBV16 and TRBJ2-5, with TRBD2 as a possible D gene (6 bases). There are 14 residues in the CDR3. Trimming pared 2 bases from V and 5 bases from J, leaving 12 bases between. Germline loops: CDR1 KGHSY, CDR2 FQNENV. The CDR3 sequence: CASSQEKEGETQYF. DNA for the CDR3: TGTGCCAGCAGCCAAGAGAAGGAGGGGGAGACCCAGTACTTC.

J is TRBJ1-6 and V is TRBV7-8, with D unclear. The CDR3 consists of 16 residues. Between the trimmed V and J ends, which lost 5 bases and 3 bases, there was a span of 14 bases. CDR1 SGHVS and CDR2 FQNEAQ come from the germline V gene. Here the CDR3 reads CASSLNRGNYNSPLHF. CDR3 DNA sequence: TGTGCCAGCAGCCTGAATAGAGGGAACTATAATTCACCCCTCCACTTT. The full variable domain, rest sourced from reference TRBV7-8 and TRBJ1-6, is GAGVSQSPRYKVAKRGQDVALRCDPISGHVSLFWYQQALGQGPEFLTYFQNEAQLDKSGLPSDRFFAERPEGSVSTLKIQRTQQEDSAVYLCASSLNRGNYNSPLHFGNGTRLTVT.